This T cell receptor beta chain was found in a study of T cell clusters in autoimmune cytopenias. Background on the study: The median distinct TRB clonotype count was about 2,000 per sample, from a median roughly 47,000 reads.

One tube held mixed TRB-A and TRB-B primer pools for touch-down PCR. TCRdb re-called the multiplex PCR reads; every CDR3 protein appears as one record, without DNA. The repertoire table contains roughly 1,200 distinct CDR3 sequences. Its frequency marks this clonotype as medium-sized. Its antigen is unknown. Germline V CDR1 and CDR2: MNHNS, SASEGT. The CDR3 has 17 residues. TRB was amplified from 250 ng of peripheral blood genomic DNA per sample. Study results and limitations: Comparing secondary cytopenia with chronic lymphocytic leukemia showed no cluster-lack signature, apparently masked by lymphoma repertoire. TRB repertoire shifts in secondary cytopenia and chronic lymphocytic leukemia mostly reflected lymphoma, not autoimmunity. Clustering suggested that physiological T cell clusters were missing in primary autoimmune cytopenia patients.

This TCR came from a human donor with an autoimmune cytopenia or autoimmune hepatitis (not recorded which). The sequencing sample was made of peripheral blood. The chain recombines TRBV6-1 with TRBJ1-5; TCRdb names TRBD1, which stays unverified in the absence of DNA. CDR3 protein: CASSSMAGGNGNQPQHF.